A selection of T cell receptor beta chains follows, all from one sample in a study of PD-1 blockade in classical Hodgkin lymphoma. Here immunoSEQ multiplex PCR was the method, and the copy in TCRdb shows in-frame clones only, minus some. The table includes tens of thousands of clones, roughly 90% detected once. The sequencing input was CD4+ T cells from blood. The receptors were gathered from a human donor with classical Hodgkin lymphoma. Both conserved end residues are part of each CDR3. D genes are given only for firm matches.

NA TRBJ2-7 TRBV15 CATSRDLPLSTYEQYF
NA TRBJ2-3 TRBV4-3 CASSHEEITDTQYF
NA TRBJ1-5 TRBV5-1 CASSLAGSYSNQPQHF
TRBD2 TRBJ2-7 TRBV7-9 CASSSPPGGSFYEQYF
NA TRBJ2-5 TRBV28 CASSLGLLGLQTQYF
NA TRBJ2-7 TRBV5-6 CASSLLYGHSHPYEQYF
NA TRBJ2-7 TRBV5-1 CASSLAQQGNEQYF
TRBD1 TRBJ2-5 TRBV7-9 CASSYHRTGPKETQYF
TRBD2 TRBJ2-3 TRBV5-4 CASSLSSGTSTDTQYF
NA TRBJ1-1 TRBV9 CASSVVSGGTEAFF
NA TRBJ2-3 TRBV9 CASSTSPLDTQYF
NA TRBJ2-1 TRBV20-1 CSASVREQFF
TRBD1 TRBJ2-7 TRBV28 CASSLSGTGKNEQYF
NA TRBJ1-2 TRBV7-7 CASSLSPFSGGYTF
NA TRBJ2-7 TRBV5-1 CASSDLSGSSYEQYF